This is a list of T cell receptor beta chains from one sample in a study of blood T cell repertoires in COVID-19. The table came from immunoSEQ multiplex PCR; TCRdb's copy has only in-frame clones and leaves some out. The repertoire holds about 100,000 clones, more than 85% seen once, with about 2.2% in the top ten. Sequencing was performed on peripheral blood. Every receptor here comes from a middle-aged man with active COVID-19. CDR3s include the opening cysteine and the closing phenylalanine or tryptophan. D genes are given only for firm matches.

d_gene: .
v_gene: TRBV25-1
CDR3aa: CASSESGGVTGELFF

d_gene: TRBD1
v_gene: TRBV6-5
CDR3aa: CASSSGTGLGNTIYF

d_gene: TRBD2
v_gene: TRBV27
CDR3aa: CASSILGTSPSTDTQYF

d_gene: TRBD2
v_gene: TRBV5-1
CDR3aa: CASSLLIGAGVYNEQFF

d_gene: .
v_gene: TRBV7-2
CDR3aa: CASSTETGELFF

d_gene: TRBD2
v_gene: TRBV7-9
CDR3aa: CASSPTLGTSGSIHNEQFF

d_gene: .
v_gene: TRBV6-5
CDR3aa: CASRPHSSAYTQYF

d_gene: TRBD1
v_gene: TRBV5-4
CDR3aa: CASSGTGGGTEAFF

d_gene: .
v_gene: TRBV10-2
CDR3aa: CASRGTTGGYGGYTF

d_gene: .
v_gene: TRBV5-1
CDR3aa: CASSLGNEAGTDTQYF

d_gene: TRBD1
v_gene: TRBV7-2
CDR3aa: CASSLTTGKTNTIYF

d_gene: TRBD1
v_gene: TRBV19
CDR3aa: CASRRQGLNTEAFF

d_gene: .
v_gene: TRBV6-6
CDR3aa: CASSVHQGNGLFF

d_gene: TRBD2
v_gene: TRBV2
CDR3aa: CASRDLGLAVQNEQFF

d_gene: TRBD2
v_gene: TRBV6-6
CDR3aa: CASSSGLAGAYEQFF

d_gene: TRBD1
v_gene: TRBV6-1
CDR3aa: CASSETKTGTGYGYTF

d_gene: TRBD2
v_gene: TRBV6-4
CDR3aa: CASSDSSSGGSSYNEQFF

d_gene: .
v_gene: TRBV27
CDR3aa: CASSFKSDPRADTQYF

d_gene: .
v_gene: TRBV5-1
CDR3aa: CASSLVVGGETQYF

d_gene: .
v_gene: TRBV18
CDR3aa: CASSATWGDNEQFF

d_gene: TRBD1
v_gene: TRBV2
CDR3aa: CASSGQGLRNEQFF

d_gene: TRBD2
v_gene: TRBV20-1
CDR3aa: CSASSLAVDRDEQFF

d_gene: .
v_gene: TRBV12-5
CDR3aa: CASGFGGPRNTIYF

d_gene: .
v_gene: TRBV6-5
CDR3aa: CASSLGHPRDTEAFF

d_gene: .
v_gene: TRBV11-3
CDR3aa: CASSLVLAMNTGELFF

d_gene: .
v_gene: TRBV19
CDR3aa: CASSRGLYNEQFF

d_gene: TRBD1
v_gene: TRBV28
CDR3aa: CASRLQGDTEAFF

d_gene: .
v_gene: TRBV11-3
CDR3aa: CASSFRTIVYHEQFF

d_gene: .
v_gene: TRBV7-9
CDR3aa: CASMAQEEETQYF

d_gene: TRBD2
v_gene: TRBV15
CDR3aa: CATSRGGTSGTGELFF

d_gene: TRBD1
v_gene: TRBV6-5
CDR3aa: CASSRDRGLETQHF